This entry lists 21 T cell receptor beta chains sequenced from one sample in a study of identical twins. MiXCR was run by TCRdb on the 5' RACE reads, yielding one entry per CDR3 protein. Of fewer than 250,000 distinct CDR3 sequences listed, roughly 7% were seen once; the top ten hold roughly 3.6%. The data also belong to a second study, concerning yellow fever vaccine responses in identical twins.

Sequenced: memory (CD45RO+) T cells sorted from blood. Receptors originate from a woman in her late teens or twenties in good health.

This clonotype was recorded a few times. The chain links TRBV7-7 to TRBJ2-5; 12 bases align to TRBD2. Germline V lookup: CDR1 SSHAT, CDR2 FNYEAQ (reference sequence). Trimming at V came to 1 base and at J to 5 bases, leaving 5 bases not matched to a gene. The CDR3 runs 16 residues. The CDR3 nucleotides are TGTGCCAGCAGCTTAGATCTGCTAGCGGGAGGGGAGACCCAGTACTTC. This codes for CASSLDLLAGGETQYF. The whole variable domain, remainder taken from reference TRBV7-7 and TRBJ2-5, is GAGVSQSPRYKVTKRGQDVTLRCDPISSHATLYWYQQALGQGPEFLTYFNYEAQPDKSGLPSDRFSAERPEGSISTLTIQRTEQRDSAMYRCASSLDLLAGGETQYFGPGTRLLVL.

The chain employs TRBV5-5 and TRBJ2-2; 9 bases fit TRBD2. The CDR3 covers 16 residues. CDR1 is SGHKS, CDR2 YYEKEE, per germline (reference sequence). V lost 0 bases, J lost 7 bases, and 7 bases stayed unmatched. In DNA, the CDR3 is TGTGCCAGCAGCTTGGTGGCGGGAGGGCCTGGCGGGGAGCTGTTTTTT. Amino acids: CASSLVAGGPGGELFF.

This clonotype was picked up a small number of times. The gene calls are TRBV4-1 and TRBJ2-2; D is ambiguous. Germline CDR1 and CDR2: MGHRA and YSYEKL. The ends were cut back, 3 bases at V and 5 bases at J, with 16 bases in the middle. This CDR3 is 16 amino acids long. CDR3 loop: CASSQINLVTTGELFF. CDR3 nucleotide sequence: TGCGCCAGCAGCCAGATCAACTTGGTTACAACCGGGGAGCTGTTTTTT.

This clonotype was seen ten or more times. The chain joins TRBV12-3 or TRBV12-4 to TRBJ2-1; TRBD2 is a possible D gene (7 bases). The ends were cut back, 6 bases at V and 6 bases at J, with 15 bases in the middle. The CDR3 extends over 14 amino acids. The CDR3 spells CASRGGAGANEQFF. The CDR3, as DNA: TGTGCCAGCAGGGGGGGGGCAGGGGCCAATGAGCAGTTCTTC.

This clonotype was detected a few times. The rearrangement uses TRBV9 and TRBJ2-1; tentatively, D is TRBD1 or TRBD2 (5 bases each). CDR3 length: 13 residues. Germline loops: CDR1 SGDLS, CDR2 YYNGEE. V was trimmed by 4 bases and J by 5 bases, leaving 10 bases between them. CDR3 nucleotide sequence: TGTGCCAGCAGCTCCGGGACCAACAATGAGCAGTTCTTC. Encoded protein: CASSSGTNNEQFF.

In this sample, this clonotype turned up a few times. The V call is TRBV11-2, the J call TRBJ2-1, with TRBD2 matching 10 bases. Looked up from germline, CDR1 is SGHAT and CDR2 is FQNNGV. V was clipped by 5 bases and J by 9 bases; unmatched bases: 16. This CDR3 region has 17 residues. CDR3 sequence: CASSPRASGSVWGEQFF. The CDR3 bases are TGTGCCAGCAGCCCAAGGGCTAGCGGGAGCGTATGGGGTGAGCAGTTCTTC.

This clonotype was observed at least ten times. This CDR3 is CASSLSYTPGATDTQYF. CDR3 coding DNA: TGTGCCAGCAGCTTATCGTACACCCCGGGCGCCACAGATACGCAGTATTTT. This chain joins TRBV7-9 and TRBJ2-3; D gene uncertain. The CDR3 extends over 17 amino acids. From germline, CDR1 is SEHNR and CDR2 FQNEAQ (reference sequence). V was shortened by 2 bases and J by 2 bases, with 17 bases between the two germline ends.

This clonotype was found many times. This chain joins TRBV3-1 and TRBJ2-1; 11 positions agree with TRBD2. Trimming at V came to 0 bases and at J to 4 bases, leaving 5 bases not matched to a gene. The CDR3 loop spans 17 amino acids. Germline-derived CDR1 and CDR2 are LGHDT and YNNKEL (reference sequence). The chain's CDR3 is CASSQDTSGSRYNEQFF. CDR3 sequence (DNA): TGTGCCAGCAGCCAAGATACTAGCGGGAGCAGGTACAATGAGCAGTTCTTC.

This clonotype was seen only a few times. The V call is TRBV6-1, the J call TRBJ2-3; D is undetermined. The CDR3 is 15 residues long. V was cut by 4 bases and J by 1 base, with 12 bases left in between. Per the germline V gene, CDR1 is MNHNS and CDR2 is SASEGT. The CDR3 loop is CASSVRALRTDTQYF. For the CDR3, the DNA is TGTGCCAGCAGTGTTAGAGCGTTACGCACAGATACGCAGTATTTT.

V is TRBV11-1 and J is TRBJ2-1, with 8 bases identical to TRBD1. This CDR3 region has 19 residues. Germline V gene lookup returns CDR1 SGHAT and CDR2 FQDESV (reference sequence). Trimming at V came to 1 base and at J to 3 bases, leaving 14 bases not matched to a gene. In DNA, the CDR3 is TGTGCCAGCAGCTTAGGTGGTCCCGGGACAGGTTCAAGCTACAATGAGCAGTTCTTC. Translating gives CASSLGGPGTGSSYNEQFF.

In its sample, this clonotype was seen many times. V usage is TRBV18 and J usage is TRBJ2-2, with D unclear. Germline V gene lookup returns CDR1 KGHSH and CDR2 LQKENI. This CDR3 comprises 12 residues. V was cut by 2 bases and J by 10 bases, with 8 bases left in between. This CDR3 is CASSPMVEELFF. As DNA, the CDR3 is TGTGCCAGCTCACCAATGGTTGAGGAGCTGTTTTTT.

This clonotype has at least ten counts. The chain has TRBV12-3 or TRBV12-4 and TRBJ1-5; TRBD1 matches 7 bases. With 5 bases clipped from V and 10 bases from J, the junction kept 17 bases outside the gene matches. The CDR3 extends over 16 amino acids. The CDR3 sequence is CASSPEGAYAISPQHF. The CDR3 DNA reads TGTGCCAGCAGTCCCGAGGGGGCATACGCTATCAGCCCCCAGCATTTT.

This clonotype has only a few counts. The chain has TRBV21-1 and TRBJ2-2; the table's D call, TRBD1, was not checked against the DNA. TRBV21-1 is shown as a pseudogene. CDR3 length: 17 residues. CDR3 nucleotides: TGTGCCAGCAGCAAACCCGCCGGGGGTGAGGGCACCGGGGAGCTGTTTTTT. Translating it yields CASSKPAGGEGTGELFF.

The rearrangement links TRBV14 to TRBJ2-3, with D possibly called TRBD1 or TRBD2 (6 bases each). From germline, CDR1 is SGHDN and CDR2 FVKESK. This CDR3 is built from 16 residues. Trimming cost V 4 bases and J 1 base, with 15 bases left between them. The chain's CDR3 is CASSPLGGSGTDTQYF. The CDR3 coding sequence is TGTGCCAGCAGCCCACTCGGGGGCTCGGGCACAGATACGCAGTATTTT. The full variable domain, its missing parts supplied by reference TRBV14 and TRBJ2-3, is EAGVTQFPSHSVIEKGQTVTLRCDPISGHDNLYWYRRVMGKEIKFLLHFVKESKQDESGMPNNRFLAERTGGTYSTLKVQPAELEDSGVYFCASSPLGGSGTDTQYFGPGTRLTVL.

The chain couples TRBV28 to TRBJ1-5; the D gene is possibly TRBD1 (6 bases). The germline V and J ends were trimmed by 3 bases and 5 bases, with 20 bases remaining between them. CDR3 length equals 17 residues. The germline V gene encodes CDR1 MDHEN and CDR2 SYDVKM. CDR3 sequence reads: CASSFSAGRGLYQPQHF. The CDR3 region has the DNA TGTGCCAGCAGTTTTTCGGCCGGCAGGGGATTATATCAGCCCCAGCATTTT.

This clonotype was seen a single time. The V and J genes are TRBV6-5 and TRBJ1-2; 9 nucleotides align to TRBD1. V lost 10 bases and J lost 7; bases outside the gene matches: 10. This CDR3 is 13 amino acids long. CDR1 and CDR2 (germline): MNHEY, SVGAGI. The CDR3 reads CATLQGAFGGYTF. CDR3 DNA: TGTGCCACCTTACAGGGGGCATTTGGTGGCTACACCTTC.

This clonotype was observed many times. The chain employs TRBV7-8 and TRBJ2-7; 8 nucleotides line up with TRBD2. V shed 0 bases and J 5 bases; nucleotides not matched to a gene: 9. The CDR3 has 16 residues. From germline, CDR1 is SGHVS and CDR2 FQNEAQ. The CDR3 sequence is CASSLAGSSGFDEQYF. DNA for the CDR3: TGTGCCAGCAGCTTAGCGGGGTCTAGCGGGTTCGACGAGCAGTACTTC.

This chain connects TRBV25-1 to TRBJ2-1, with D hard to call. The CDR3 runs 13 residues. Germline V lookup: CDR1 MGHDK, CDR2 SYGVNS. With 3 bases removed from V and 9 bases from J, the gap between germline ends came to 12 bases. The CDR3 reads CASSDDRTPEQFF. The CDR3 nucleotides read TGTGCCAGCAGTGACGACCGAACACCTGAGCAGTTCTTC.

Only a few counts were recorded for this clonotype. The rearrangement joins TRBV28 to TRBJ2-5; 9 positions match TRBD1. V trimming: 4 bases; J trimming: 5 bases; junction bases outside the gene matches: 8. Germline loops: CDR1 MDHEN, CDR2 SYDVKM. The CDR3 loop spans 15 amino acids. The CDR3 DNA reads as TGTGCCAGCAGTTCTCCCGGGACAGGGCACGAGACCCAGTACTTC. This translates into CASSSPGTGHETQYF.

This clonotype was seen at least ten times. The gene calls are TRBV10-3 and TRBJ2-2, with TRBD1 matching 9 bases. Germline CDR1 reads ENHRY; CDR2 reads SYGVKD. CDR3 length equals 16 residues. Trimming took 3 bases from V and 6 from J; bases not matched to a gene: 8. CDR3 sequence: CAISELPGQGAGELFF. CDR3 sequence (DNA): TGTGCCATCAGTGAACTTCCGGGACAGGGAGCCGGGGAGCTGTTTTTT.

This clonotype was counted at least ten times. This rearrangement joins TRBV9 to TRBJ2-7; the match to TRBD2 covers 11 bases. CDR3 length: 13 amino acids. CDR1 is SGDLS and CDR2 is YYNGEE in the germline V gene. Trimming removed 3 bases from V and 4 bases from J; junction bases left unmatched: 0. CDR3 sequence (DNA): TGTGCCAGCAGCGCTAGCGGGGGGTACGAGCAGTACTTC. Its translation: CASSASGGYEQYF. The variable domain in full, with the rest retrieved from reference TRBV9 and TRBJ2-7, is DSGVTQTPKHLITATGQRVTLRCSPRSGDLSVYWYQQSLDQGLQFLIQYYNGEERAKGNILERFSAQQFPDLHSELNLSSLELGDSALYFCASSASGGYEQYFGPGTRLTVT.